Listed here are 3 T cell receptor beta chains from one sample, sequenced in a study of shared clonotypes between healthy human individuals. Clones were read by immunoSEQ multiplex PCR, and TCRdb kept only the in-frame ones, dropping some. The table includes about 1 million clones, around 74% detected once. The sample comprised memory CD4+ T cells sorted from blood. Subset defined: CD45RA-negative fraction. The origin of the receptors is a man between 18 and 29 years old in good health.

This rearrangement joins TRBV19 to TRBJ1-6, with 9 bases lining up with TRBD1. V was clipped by 6 bases and J by 7 bases; unmatched bases: 7. The CDR3 extends over 15 amino acids. Germline CDR1 reads LNHDA; CDR2 reads SQIVND (reference sequence). In DNA form, the CDR3 reads TGTGCCAGTAGAACGACAGGGGGGGAGAATTCACCCCTCCACTTT. Amino acids: CASRTTGGENSPLHF. Complete variable domain (other parts from reference TRBV19 and TRBJ1-6): DGGITQSPKYLFRKEGQNVTLSCEQNLNHDAMYWYRQDPGQGLRLIYYSQIVNDFQKGDIAEGYSVSREKKESFPLTVTSAQKNPTAFYLCASRTTGGENSPLHFGNGTRLTVT.

In the case of this clone: The same CDR3 is also encoded by other DNA sequences in this sample. CDR3: CASSFREGNQPQHF. The CDR3 DNA reads TGTGCCAGCAGTTTTCGGGAGGGCAATCAGCCCCAGCATTTT. The rearrangement links TRBV27 to TRBJ1-5, with D hard to call. CDR1 and CDR2 (germline): MNHEY, SMNVEV (reference sequence). The CDR3 length is 14 residues. The V end was cut by 3 bases, the J end by 2 bases, with 8 bases between.

The rearrangement links TRBV25-1 to TRBJ2-3; either TRBD1 or TRBD2 may fit D (6 bases each). CDR1 and CDR2 from the germline V gene are MGHDK and SYGVNS. V gave up 2 bases and J gave up 5 bases, with 11 bases separating them. There are 14 residues in the CDR3. The CDR3 loop is CASSEVGGRDTQYF. In DNA form, the CDR3 reads TGTGCCAGCAGTGAAGTGGGGGGCCGAGATACGCAGTATTTT.